This T cell receptor (beta chain) originates from a study of control samples from healthy donors and cancer patients. Sequenced by immunoSEQ multiplex PCR; TCRdb stores in-frame clones only, minus some. The data show 65,000 to 85,000 clones, roughly 86% seen once. Sequences were obtained from PBMCs. The clonotype comes from a woman aged 45-65 years with head and neck cancer.

The chain's CDR3 is CASSLAGNTDTQYF. The CDR3 DNA is TGTGCCAGCAGTTTAGCGGGTAACACAGATACGCAGTATTTT. J is TRBJ2-3 and V is TRBV27; TRBD2 is a possible D gene (5 bases). Germline V CDR1 and CDR2: MNHEY, SMNVEV (reference sequence). Trimming took off 2 bases at V and 2 bases at J, with 8 bases between the two ends. The CDR3 consists of 14 residues.